The clone carrying this T cell receptor (beta chain) was observed a single time. Only in-frame clones appear in the TCRdb table, and some are missing; sequencing was by immunoSEQ multiplex PCR. The data hold tens of thousands of clones, with more than 70% observed a single time. This CDR3 contains 14 residues. V lost 1 base to trimming and J lost 4 bases, with 10 bases between them. CDR1 is LNHDA, CDR2 SQIVND, per germline (reference sequence). These data belong to a study of blood T cell repertoires in COVID-19. This chain links TRBV19 with TRBJ1-1; maybe TRBD1 (6 bases). This TCR was recovered from a man aged 45-60 years with active COVID-19. Sequencing was performed on peripheral blood. The CDR3 region is CASSIGQVGTEAFF. CDR3 coding DNA: TGTGCCAGTAGTATAGGACAGGTAGGCACTGAAGCTTTCTTT. Full variable domain (outside the CDR3, taken from reference TRBV19 and TRBJ1-1): DGGITQSPKYLFRKEGQNVTLSCEQNLNHDAMYWYRQDPGQGLRLIYYSQIVNDFQKGDIAEGYSVSREKKESFPLTVTSAQKNPTAFYLCASSIGQVGTEAFFGQGTRLTVV.